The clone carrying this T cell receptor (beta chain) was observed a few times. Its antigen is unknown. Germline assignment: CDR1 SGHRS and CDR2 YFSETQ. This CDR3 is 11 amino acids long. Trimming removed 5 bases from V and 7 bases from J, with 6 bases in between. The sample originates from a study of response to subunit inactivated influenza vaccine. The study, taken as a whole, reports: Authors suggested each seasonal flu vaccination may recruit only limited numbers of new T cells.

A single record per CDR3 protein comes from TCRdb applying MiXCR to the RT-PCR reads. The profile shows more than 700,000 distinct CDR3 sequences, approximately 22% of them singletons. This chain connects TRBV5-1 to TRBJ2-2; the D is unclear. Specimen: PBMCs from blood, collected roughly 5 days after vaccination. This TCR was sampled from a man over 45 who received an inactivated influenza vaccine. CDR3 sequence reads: CASRDDGELFF. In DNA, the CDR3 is TGCGCCAGCAGGGATGACGGGGAGCTGTTTTTT.